Each of the 29 T cell receptor beta chains below was sequenced from the same sample in a study of blood T cells in healthy people across ages. A sample-barcoded 5' primer and a J-beta primer mix were used in a second PCR of roughly 7 to 12 cycles. A single record per CDR3 protein comes from TCRdb applying MiXCR to the 5' RACE reads. The sample consists of under 950,000 distinct CDR3 sequences, 20% to 25% of them appearing once. Sequencing was done on a sample of blood. These receptors were collected from an older man in good health.

In the case of this clonotype: A much larger clone is a single base away; this may be a read error. The chain combines TRBV12-3 or TRBV12-4 with TRBJ2-4, with D perhaps matching TRBD1 or TRBD2 (5 bases each). The CDR3 contains 13 residues. In nucleotides, the CDR3 is TGTGCCGGCAGAGCCGGGACGGAAAACATTCAGTACTTC. Translated: CAGRAGTENIQYF.

In its sample, this clonotype was seen a few times. This chain joins TRBV4-3 and TRBJ1-2; weak D call: TRBD1 (6 bases). Looked up from germline, CDR1 is LGHNA and CDR2 is YSLEER. The CDR3 loop spans 15 amino acids. Trimming took off 1 base at V and 4 bases at J, with 13 bases between the two ends. CDR3 sequence reads: CASSQGAGHLYGYTF. The CDR3 region has the DNA TGCGCCAGCAGCCAAGGGGCGGGACATCTCTATGGCTACACCTTC.

This clonotype came up a few times. The chain recombines TRBV6-1 with TRBJ2-1, with D perhaps TRBD1 (6 bases). Germline-derived CDR1 and CDR2 are MNHNS and SASEGT. The V and J ends lost 10 bases and 8 bases respectively, with 15 bases between them. This CDR3 spans 12 amino acids. DNA of the CDR3: TGTGCCACCGACCGACAGGTGGATGAGCAGTTCTTC. It codes for CATDRQVDEQFF.

The rearrangement joins TRBV5-1 to TRBJ2-1; TRBD1 is a possible D gene (6 bases). The CDR3 totals 16 residues. Germline-derived CDR1 and CDR2 are SGHRS and YFSETQ. Trimming left V 1 base short and J 0 bases short, with 11 bases between. CDR3 DNA: TGCGCCAGCAGCTTGACCGGGACAAGCTCCTACAATGAGCAGTTCTTC. Translation: CASSLTGTSSYNEQFF.

This chain joins TRBV3-1 and TRBJ1-1; possibly TRBD1 for D (5 bases). Germline lookup yields CDR1 LGHDT and CDR2 YNNKEL (reference sequence). V gave up 0 bases and J gave up 6 bases, with 11 bases separating them. This CDR3 comprises 14 residues. The CDR3 loop is CASSQDQGWAEAFF. CDR3 nucleotide sequence: TGTGCCAGCAGCCAAGATCAGGGCTGGGCTGAAGCTTTCTTT.

This clonotype was observed a few times. V and J are TRBV20-1 and TRBJ2-7, with 9 nucleotides matching TRBD2. The end of the DNA aligns better with TRBJ2-1, so the J call may be wrong. The germline gives CDR1 DFQATT, CDR2 SNEGSKA (reference sequence). This CDR3 is 16 amino acids long. The CDR3 DNA is TGCAGTGCTAGAGATCGGGCGGGGGGGCGGAACAATGAGCAGTTCTTC. It codes for CSARDRAGGRNNEQFF.

The rearrangement joins TRBV6-2 or TRBV6-3 to TRBJ2-5, with 7 bases fitting TRBD1. J gave up 5 bases and V 2 bases, and 5 bases lay outside the gene matches. CDR1 MNHEY and CDR2 SVGEGT come from the germline V gene. This CDR3 is built from 14 residues. DNA of the CDR3: TGTGCCAGCAGTTACGGGACAGCGGTTGAGACCCAGTACTTC. Translating gives CASSYGTAVETQYF.

This clonotype showed up just a few times. The chain couples TRBV12-3 or TRBV12-4 to TRBJ2-5, with D unresolved. This CDR3 spans 12 amino acids. The V end lost 7 bases, the J end lost 0 bases, and 6 bases lay between the germline ends. CDR3 nucleotides: TGTGCCAGCACCCGAAACCAAGAGACCCAGTACTTC. Translating it yields CASTRNQETQYF.

The chain has TRBV28 and TRBJ2-5; 12 bases are shared with TRBD2. The DNA end is more similar to TRBJ2-7, so the J call may be wrong. This CDR3 is built from 15 residues. Per germline, CDR1 MDHEN and CDR2 SYDVKM. The chain's CDR3 is CASRRLAGEEYEQYF. Written as DNA, the CDR3 is TGTGCCAGCAGGAGACTAGCGGGGGAGGAGTACGAGCAGTACTTC.

The table lists this clonotype with a few counts. The rearrangement uses TRBV6-5 and TRBJ2-1; D remains ambiguous. This CDR3 is 13 amino acids long. Per germline, CDR1 MNHEY and CDR2 SVGAGI. Trimming left V 2 bases short and J 5 bases short, with 7 bases between. The CDR3 nucleotides read TGTGCCAGCAGTTACGAGGTAAACAATGAGCAGTTCTTC. Its translation is CASSYEVNNEQFF.

This clonotype occurred a few times. The chain is built from TRBV10-3 and TRBJ2-4; tentative D call: TRBD2 (5 bases). Between the trimmed V and J ends, which lost 9 bases and 0 bases, there was a span of 21 bases. The germline CDR1 and CDR2 sequences are ENHRY and SYGVKD. The CDR3 runs 17 residues. The CDR3 loop is CAISSQLPGVAKNIQYF. CDR3 DNA sequence: TGTGCCATAAGTTCCCAACTTCCCGGGGTAGCCAAAAACATTCAGTACTTC.

The chain carries TRBV9 and TRBJ2-3; D is perhaps TRBD1 (5 bases). Looked up from germline, CDR1 is SGDLS and CDR2 is YYNGEE. The CDR3 loop spans 16 amino acids. Trimming cost V 3 bases and J 1 base, with 15 bases left between them. DNA for the CDR3: TGTGCCAGCAGCGGTGCCAGACAGCAAGGCACAGATACGCAGTATTTT. Its protein product is CASSGARQQGTDTQYF. The full variable domain, rest sourced from reference TRBV9 and TRBJ2-3, is DSGVTQTPKHLITATGQRVTLRCSPRSGDLSVYWYQQSLDQGLQFLIQYYNGEERAKGNILERFSAQQFPDLHSELNLSSLELGDSALYFCASSGARQQGTDTQYFGPGTRLTVL.

The V call is TRBV28, the J call TRBJ2-2; D may be TRBD1 (6 bases). This CDR3 region has 14 residues. V lost 5 bases and J lost 5, with 12 bases in between. Per the germline V gene, CDR1 is MDHEN and CDR2 is SYDVKM. CDR3 amino acids: CASSGQGKTGELFF. CDR3 DNA sequence: TGTGCCAGCAGTGGTCAGGGGAAGACCGGGGAGCTGTTTTTT.

The rearrangement joins TRBV5-5 to TRBJ2-6; a possible D gene is TRBD1 (6 bases). The CDR3 loop spans 19 amino acids. Germline V gene data show CDR1 as SGHKS and CDR2 as YYEKEE (reference sequence). The V gene lost 1 base and the J gene lost 2 bases, with 19 bases spanning the gap. This CDR3 is CASSLSRNRVGTGANVLTF. DNA for the CDR3: TGTGCCAGCAGCTTGTCAAGGAACAGGGTAGGAACTGGGGCCAACGTCCTGACTTTC.

This clonotype has only a few counts. CDR3 sequence: CASSYPRTARNTEAFF. DNA for the CDR3: TGTGCCAGCAGTTACCCCCGAACTGCCCGGAACACTGAAGCTTTCTTT. The chain combines TRBV6-6 with TRBJ1-1; D gene ambiguous. The length of the CDR3 is 16 residues. V was trimmed by 2 bases and J by 1 base, leaving 14 bases between them. Germline V gene lookup returns CDR1 MNHNY and CDR2 SVGAGI (reference sequence).

This clonotype occurred once. DNA for the CDR3: TGTGCCAGCAGCCGAGGGCAGGGATTTTTGTACGAGCAGTACTTC. Translating gives CASSRGQGFLYEQYF. This sequence joins TRBV28 and TRBJ2-7; D possibly matches TRBD1 or TRBD2 (5 bases each). CDR3 length equals 15 residues. Per germline, CDR1 MDHEN and CDR2 SYDVKM. V lost 6 bases, J lost 4 bases, and 19 bases lay in between. The whole variable domain, remainder taken from reference TRBV28 and TRBJ2-7, is DVKVTQSSRYLVKRTGEKVFLECVQDMDHENMFWYRQDPGLGLRLIYFSYDVKMKEKGDIPEGYSVSREKKERFSLILESASTNQTSMYLCASSRGQGFLYEQYFGPGTRLTVT.

This clonotype was observed a few times. This chain links TRBV2 with TRBJ2-1; 9 bases are shared with TRBD1. This CDR3 has 15 amino acids. Germline lookup yields CDR1 SNHLY and CDR2 FYNNEI. Trimming removed 8 bases from V and 6 bases from J; junction bases left unmatched: 11. The DNA of the CDR3 is TGTGCCAGCGCCCTGTTGACAGGGGGGTTCAATGAGCAGTTCTTC. As protein: CASALLTGGFNEQFF.

The chain uses TRBV12-3 or TRBV12-4 and TRBJ1-2, with TRBD1 matching over 7 bases. The trim removed 0 bases at V and 4 bases at J, leaving 5 bases unmatched. The CDR3 sequence is 15 residues long. CDR3 loop: CASSLATGQAYGYTF. CDR3 nucleotides: TGTGCCAGCAGTTTAGCGACAGGGCAAGCCTATGGCTACACCTTC.

This clonotype was seen a handful of times. The chain combines TRBV3-1 with TRBJ2-3; 7 bases agree with TRBD2. Germline V gives CDR1 LGHDT, CDR2 YNNKEL (reference sequence). The CDR3 spans 15 residues. J was trimmed by 5 bases and V by 4 bases; bases with no gene match: 9. The CDR3 is CASSPLSGSIDTQYF. DNA for the CDR3: TGTGCCAGCAGCCCTCTTAGCGGGTCAATAGATACGCAGTATTTT.

The chain links TRBV19 to TRBJ2-2; 9 nucleotides agree with TRBD2. Germline trimming cut 1 base from V and 7 bases from J; bases unmatched to any gene: 4. The length of the CDR3 is 15 residues. Per germline, CDR1 LNHDA and CDR2 SQIVND (reference sequence). CDR3 in amino acids: CASSIGLADIGELFF. The CDR3 region has the DNA TGTGCCAGTAGTATAGGACTAGCGGACATCGGGGAGCTGTTTTTT.

This clonotype has just a few counts. CDR3: CSAIAETTYNEQFF. The CDR3 bases are TGCAGCGCCATAGCGGAAACTACCTACAATGAGCAGTTCTTC. V usage is TRBV29-1 and J usage is TRBJ2-1; D perhaps matches TRBD2 (6 bases). V lost 7 bases, J lost 2 bases, and 15 bases lay in between. The CDR3 extends over 14 amino acids. Per the germline V gene, CDR1 is SQVTM and CDR2 is ANQGSEA.

This clonotype was picked up a small number of times. The rearrangement uses TRBV6-5 and TRBJ2-1; TRBD2 aligns across 13 bases. J gave up 7 bases and V 7 bases, and 7 bases lay outside the gene matches. In germline, CDR1 is MNHEY, CDR2 SVGAGI. The CDR3 is made up of 15 amino acids. This chain's CDR3 is CASTLGTSGINEQFF. The CDR3 region has the DNA TGTGCCAGCACCCTAGGGACTAGCGGGATAAATGAGCAGTTCTTC.

There are many counts of this clonotype. The chain carries TRBV20-1 and TRBJ2-5; D is undetermined. With 1 base removed from V and 0 bases from J, the gap between germline ends came to 3 bases. Per germline, CDR1 DFQATT and CDR2 SNEGSKA (reference sequence). CDR3 size: 12 residues. DNA for the CDR3: TGCAGTGCTAGAGTCAACCAAGAGACCCAGTACTTC. This encodes CSARVNQETQYF.

This clonotype was seen only a few times. The rearrangement uses TRBV5-1 and TRBJ1-2; the D is unclear. V lost 5 bases and J 5 bases, leaving 16 bases between the germline ends. This CDR3 is built from 14 residues. The germline V gene has CDR1 SGHRS and CDR2 YFSETQ. Here the CDR3 reads CASRFDGALYGYTF. CDR3 DNA: TGCGCCAGCAGGTTCGACGGTGCCCTATATGGCTACACCTTC.

This sequence joins TRBV4-1 and TRBJ2-3, with 9 nucleotides matching TRBD2. This CDR3 contains 17 residues. Germline values: CDR1 MGHRA, CDR2 YSYEKL. Germline trimming cut 0 bases from V and 7 bases from J; bases unmatched to any gene: 11. The CDR3 is CASSQETLAGVGNTQYF. In DNA, the CDR3 is TGCGCCAGCAGCCAAGAGACTTTAGCGGGGGTAGGGAATACGCAGTATTTT.

The rearrangement joins TRBV18 to TRBJ2-3, with 9 bases fitting TRBD1. J gave up 4 bases and V 6 bases, and 5 bases lay outside the gene matches. This CDR3 is 14 amino acids long. Germline loops: CDR1 KGHSH, CDR2 LQKENI. In DNA form, the CDR3 reads TGTGCCAGCTCCCTCGGGGACAGGGCAGATACGCAGTATTTT. Translation: CASSLGDRADTQYF.

This clonotype was detected only a few times. The V gene is TRBV27, the J gene TRBJ2-2; 13 nucleotides agree with TRBD2. Trimming removed 2 bases from V and 1 base from J; junction bases left unmatched: 4. The CDR3 runs 18 residues. The germline V gene has CDR1 MNHEY and CDR2 SMNVEV (reference sequence). The CDR3 here is CASSLAGLAGENTGELFF. The CDR3 DNA reads TGTGCCAGCAGTTTAGCAGGACTAGCGGGGGAGAACACCGGGGAGCTGTTTTTT.

The V call is TRBV5-1, the J call TRBJ2-5; D not certain. The CDR3 contains 14 residues. V dropped 0 bases and J dropped 5 bases, with 11 bases sitting between them. Germline values: CDR1 SGHRS, CDR2 YFSETQ. The CDR3 here is CASSLVFGPETQYF. For the CDR3, the DNA is TGCGCCAGCAGCTTGGTGTTTGGGCCGGAGACCCAGTACTTC.

This chain connects TRBV9 to TRBJ2-5, with 10 bases matching TRBD2. The CDR3 has 16 residues. CDR1 and CDR2 (germline): SGDLS, YYNGEE. Unmatched junction bases numbered 4, after V lost 2 bases and J lost 0 bases. CDR3 DNA sequence: TGTGCCAGCAGCGTTGAACTAGCGGGGTACCAAGAGACCCAGTACTTC. Its translation: CASSVELAGYQETQYF.